The 28 T cell receptor beta chains below come from one sample, sequenced in a study of blood T cell repertoires in COVID-19. The protocol was immunoSEQ multiplex PCR, while the TCRdb copy is restricted to in-frame clones and leaves out a portion. The sample records 150,000 or so clones, about four fifths being singletons. The sequenced material came from PBMCs or T cells enriched from blood (not recorded which). These receptors were obtained from a man aged 55 to 69 who had recovered from COVID-19.

The genes are TRBV6-5 and TRBJ2-2, with TRBD1 as a possible D gene (5 bases). V gave up 7 bases and J gave up 5 bases, with 11 bases separating them. Germline lookup yields CDR1 MNHEY and CDR2 SVGAGI. This CDR3 has 13 amino acids. CDR3 nucleotides: TGTGCCAGCATACCCTCAGGGACCGGGGAGCTGTTTTTT. Protein product: CASIPSGTGELFF.

This chain connects TRBV28 to TRBJ1-6; 11 positions match TRBD1. The germline V gene encodes CDR1 MDHEN and CDR2 SYDVKM. The CDR3 spans 14 residues. Unmatched junction bases numbered 5, after V lost 8 bases and J lost 8 bases. The CDR3 DNA reads as TGTGCCAGCTGGGACAGGGGGTTACATTCACCCCTCCACTTT. Its translation: CASWDRGLHSPLHF.

The table lists this clone with a count of one. This chain uses TRBV28 with TRBJ2-7; 14 bases fit TRBD2. Looked up from germline, CDR1 is MDHEN and CDR2 is SYDVKM. The CDR3 is 16 residues long. V was clipped by 5 bases and J by 7 bases; unmatched bases: 10. This chain's CDR3 is CASSPGLAGGRREQYF. The CDR3 nucleotides read TGTGCCAGCAGTCCCGGACTAGCGGGGGGCCGGCGGGAGCAGTACTTC.

This chain links TRBV7-9 with TRBJ1-1, with 8 bases matching TRBD1. Trimming removed 6 bases from V and 4 bases from J; junction bases left unmatched: 4. The CDR3 has 13 residues. Germline V gene lookup returns CDR1 SEHNR and CDR2 FQNEAQ (reference sequence). The CDR3 loop is CASSSQGATEAFF. CDR3 in DNA: TGTGCCAGCAGTTCGCAGGGGGCCACTGAAGCTTTCTTT.

Only one count was recorded for this clone. The chain carries TRBV19 and TRBJ2-1, with 10 positions matching TRBD2. The length of the CDR3 is 16 residues. Germline trimming cut 2 bases from V and 3 bases from J; bases unmatched to any gene: 4. Germline CDR1 and CDR2: LNHDA and SQIVND (reference sequence). CDR3 sequence: CASSILVAGGYNEQFF. For the CDR3, the DNA is TGTGCCAGTAGTATACTCGTAGCGGGGGGCTACAATGAGCAGTTCTTC.

This sequence joins TRBV15 and TRBJ2-7, with unresolved D. Germline V CDR1 and CDR2: LNHNV, YYDKDF (reference sequence). The CDR3 runs to 15 residues. Trimming cost V 0 bases and J 2 bases, with 11 bases left between them. The CDR3 coding sequence is TGTGCCACCAGCAGAGATCCCGGAGTCACCTACGAGCAGTACTTC. It yields the protein CATSRDPGVTYEQYF.

The chain couples TRBV27 to TRBJ2-1; 7 nucleotides align to TRBD1. This CDR3 contains 12 residues. The germline gives CDR1 MNHEY, CDR2 SMNVEV (reference sequence). J was trimmed by 11 bases and V by 6 bases; bases with no gene match: 7. CDR3 in amino acids: CASSLTGQKQFF. The CDR3 DNA is TGTGCCAGCAGCCTAACGGGACAGAAGCAGTTCTTC.

The chain carries TRBV9 and TRBJ2-5, with TRBD1 matching over 7 bases. The CDR3 is 15 amino acids. V was pared by 3 bases and J by 3 bases, with 8 bases of the junction left unmatched. The germline V gene has CDR1 SGDLS and CDR2 YYNGEE. The CDR3 loop is CASSALGQAKETQYF. The CDR3 nucleotides are TGTGCCAGCAGCGCCCTAGGACAGGCAAAAGAGACCCAGTACTTC.

This clone has just a few counts. V usage is TRBV19 and J usage is TRBJ1-3; weak D call: TRBD1 (6 bases). Germline CDR1 reads LNHDA; CDR2 reads SQIVND (reference sequence). CDR3 length equals 14 residues. Between the trimmed V and J ends, which lost 9 bases and 0 bases, there was a span of 12 bases. In DNA form, the CDR3 reads TGTGCCAGCAAGACAGGTCGCTCTGGAAACACCATATATTTT. The encoded protein is CASKTGRSGNTIYF.

The genes are TRBV5-1 and TRBJ1-5; TRBD1 is a possible D gene (5 bases). Germline lookup yields CDR1 SGHRS and CDR2 YFSETQ. This CDR3 comprises 16 residues. Deletions cut 4 bases from V and 0 bases from J, with 14 bases between. CDR3 loop: CASSPSQGPSNQPQHF. CDR3 bases: TGCGCCAGCAGCCCCTCGCAGGGTCCTAGCAATCAGCCCCAGCATTTT. Based on the CDR3 plus reference TRBV5-1 and TRBJ1-5, the full variable domain is KAGVTQTPRYLIKTRGQQVTLSCSPISGHRSVSWYQQTPGQGLQFLFEYFSETQRNKGNFPGRFSGRQFSNSRSEMNVSTLELGDSALYLCASSPSQGPSNQPQHFGDGTRLSIL.

In its sample, this clone was seen a few times. The genes are TRBV9 and TRBJ1-4; D might be TRBD1 (5 bases). Germline values: CDR1 SGDLS, CDR2 YYNGEE. The ends were cut back, 3 bases at V and 4 bases at J, with 19 bases in the middle. CDR3 size: 17 residues. The CDR3 is CASSGTPTEDFNEKLFF. CDR3 in DNA: TGTGCCAGCAGCGGAACGCCGACAGAAGACTTTAATGAAAAACTGTTTTTT.

The CDR3 DNA follows: TGCGCCAGCAGCGGGGACAGGGTGAACACTGAAGCTTTCTTT. Amino acid sequence: CASSGDRVNTEAFF. The chain recombines TRBV5-1 with TRBJ1-1; TRBD1 agrees at 9 bases. CDR1 is SGHRS, CDR2 YFSETQ, per germline. V lost 4 bases, J lost 0 bases, and 1 base stayed unmatched. This CDR3 has 14 residues.

The CDR3 is CASSLWTGQSSYNSPLHF. The CDR3 DNA sequence: TGTGCCAGCAGCCTTTGGACGGGACAGAGCTCCTATAATTCACCCCTCCACTTT. The gene calls are TRBV5-5 and TRBJ1-6; TRBD1 matches 7 bases. Looked up from germline, CDR1 is SGHKS and CDR2 is YYEKEE (reference sequence). The CDR3 extends over 18 amino acids. V lost 4 bases to trimming and J lost 0 bases; unmatched junction nucleotides: 10.

The chain has TRBV24-1 and TRBJ2-7; possibly TRBD1 for D (6 bases). The germline CDR1 and CDR2 sequences are KGHDR and SFDVKD. This CDR3 spans 14 amino acids. V dropped 6 bases and J dropped 3 bases, with 14 bases sitting between them. The CDR3 bases are TGTGCCACCAGTCCGGGGACAACCAGCTACGAGCAGTACTTC. It yields the protein CATSPGTTSYEQYF.

The chain links TRBV7-2 to TRBJ2-7, with TRBD1 matching over 9 bases. Germline-derived CDR1 and CDR2 are SGHTA and FQGNSA. The CDR3 extends over 17 amino acids. With 6 bases clipped from V and 3 bases from J, the junction kept 15 bases outside the gene matches. As DNA, the CDR3 is TGTGCCAGCAGAACTACTCCCTTCCGGGACAGGGACTACGAGCAGTACTTC. Its protein is CASRTTPFRDRDYEQYF.

The rearrangement uses TRBV11-3 and TRBJ2-5; possible D gene TRBD1, 6 bases. This CDR3 contains 15 residues. V lost 5 bases and J 0 bases, leaving 13 bases between the germline ends. The V gene's germline CDR1 is SGHNT and CDR2 YENEEA. The CDR3 reads CASSETGANQETQYF. The CDR3 nucleotides read TGTGCCAGCAGCGAGACAGGCGCCAACCAAGAGACCCAGTACTTC.

This clone was recorded once. CDR3 protein: CASSSGRDEQFF. Written as DNA, the CDR3 is TGTGCCAGCAGTTCCGGCCGGGATGAGCAGTTCTTC. The chain combines TRBV7-9 with TRBJ2-1, with no clear D. This CDR3 has 12 amino acids. The ends were cut back, 6 bases at V and 8 bases at J, with 11 bases in the middle. The V gene's germline CDR1 is SEHNR and CDR2 FQNEAQ (reference sequence).

The V and J genes are TRBV18 and TRBJ1-5; 9 bases align to TRBD1. This CDR3 spans 15 amino acids. J lost 7 bases, V lost 4 bases, and 8 bases had no gene match. CDR1 and CDR2 (germline): KGHSH, LQKENI. CDR3 nucleotide sequence: TGTGCCAGCTCACGAGACAGGGGGAAAGACCAGCCCCAGCATTTT. Translated: CASSRDRGKDQPQHF.

The rearrangement uses TRBV5-6 and TRBJ2-5, with D perhaps TRBD1 (5 bases). This CDR3 comprises 13 residues. Trimming stripped 6 bases from V and 4 bases from J, with 13 bases between. Germline V lookup: CDR1 SGHDT, CDR2 YYEEEE. CDR3 sequence: CASIEQAAETQYF. DNA for the CDR3: TGTGCCAGCATCGAACAGGCGGCAGAGACCCAGTACTTC.

The chain uses TRBV27 and TRBJ2-7; no clear D. Per germline, CDR1 MNHEY and CDR2 SMNVEV (reference sequence). The CDR3 runs to 10 residues. The V gene lost 10 bases and the J gene lost 0 bases, with 4 bases spanning the gap. CDR3 region: CATLSYEQYF. The CDR3 bases are TGTGCCACCCTCTCCTACGAGCAGTACTTC.

There are a few counts of this clone. This chain joins TRBV5-4 and TRBJ2-2, with 8 positions matching TRBD1. Germline assignment: CDR1 SGHNT and CDR2 YYREEE (reference sequence). Trimming took 3 bases from V and 13 from J; bases not matched to a gene: 8. The CDR3 length is 13 residues. The CDR3 region is CASSSDTGGPLFF. The CDR3 nucleotides read TGTGCCAGCAGCTCAGATACAGGGGGACCGCTGTTTTTT.

The genes are TRBV7-3 and TRBJ2-7; 7 nucleotides agree with TRBD1. This CDR3 region has 13 residues. V lost 5 bases, J lost 3 bases, and 4 bases stayed unmatched. Germline values: CDR1 SGHTA, CDR2 FQGTGA. CDR3 region: CASSRGQHYEQYF. CDR3 sequence (DNA): TGTGCCAGCAGCCGGGGACAGCACTACGAGCAGTACTTC.

This rearrangement joins TRBV14 to TRBJ1-2; 7 bases are a match to TRBD1. Germline V CDR1 and CDR2: SGHDN, FVKESK. V dropped 5 bases and J dropped 4; count of bases not matched to a gene: 10. The CDR3 spans 15 residues. CDR3 DNA: TGTGCCAGCAGCTACGACCGACAGGGAATCTATGGCTACACCTTC. Translated: CASSYDRQGIYGYTF.

This sequence joins TRBV9 and TRBJ1-1; 7 nucleotides align to TRBD1. This CDR3 contains 14 residues. Germline V lookup: CDR1 SGDLS, CDR2 YYNGEE. V was pared by 3 bases and J by 6 bases, with 8 bases of the junction left unmatched. DNA of the CDR3: TGTGCCAGCAGCGCCTTAACAGGGGTCTCTGAAGCTTTCTTT. This gives the protein CASSALTGVSEAFF.

The chain uses TRBV27 and TRBJ1-2; D is perhaps TRBD1 (6 bases). Trimming took 3 bases from V and 7 from J, leaving 18 bases between them. This CDR3 has 15 residues. CDR1 is MNHEY, CDR2 SMNVEV, per germline (reference sequence). The CDR3 region has the DNA TGTGCCAGCAGTTTGGTGGGACAACGAGGGGCTGGCTACACCTTC. Protein product: CASSLVGQRGAGYTF.

The chain carries TRBV6-2 or TRBV6-3 and TRBJ1-2; 7 nucleotides match TRBD1. Germline CDR1 and CDR2: MNHEY and SVGEGT. The length of the CDR3 is 14 residues. V gave up 4 bases and J gave up 6 bases; unmatched junction bases: 8. The CDR3 DNA follows: TGTGCCAGCAGTTTAGGGGGCGTTGGTCATGGCTACACCTTC. As protein: CASSLGGVGHGYTF.

V and J are TRBV4-1 and TRBJ1-4; D call uncertain. V was pared by 1 base and J by 7 bases, with 4 bases between. CDR1 is MGHRA and CDR2 is YSYEKL in the germline V gene. The CDR3 runs 12 residues. This chain's CDR3 is CASSQVLEKLFF. CDR3 sequence (DNA): TGCGCCAGCAGCCAAGTACTTGAAAAACTGTTTTTT.

The chain is built from TRBV7-2 and TRBJ1-4; TRBD1 agrees at 9 bases. V lost 5 bases and J lost 14; bases outside the gene matches: 9. CDR3 length: 13 amino acids. Per germline, CDR1 SGHTA and CDR2 FQGNSA. CDR3 sequence: CASSIQQGAGLFF. In nucleotides, the CDR3 is TGTGCCAGCAGCATCCAACAGGGGGCCGGGCTGTTTTTT.